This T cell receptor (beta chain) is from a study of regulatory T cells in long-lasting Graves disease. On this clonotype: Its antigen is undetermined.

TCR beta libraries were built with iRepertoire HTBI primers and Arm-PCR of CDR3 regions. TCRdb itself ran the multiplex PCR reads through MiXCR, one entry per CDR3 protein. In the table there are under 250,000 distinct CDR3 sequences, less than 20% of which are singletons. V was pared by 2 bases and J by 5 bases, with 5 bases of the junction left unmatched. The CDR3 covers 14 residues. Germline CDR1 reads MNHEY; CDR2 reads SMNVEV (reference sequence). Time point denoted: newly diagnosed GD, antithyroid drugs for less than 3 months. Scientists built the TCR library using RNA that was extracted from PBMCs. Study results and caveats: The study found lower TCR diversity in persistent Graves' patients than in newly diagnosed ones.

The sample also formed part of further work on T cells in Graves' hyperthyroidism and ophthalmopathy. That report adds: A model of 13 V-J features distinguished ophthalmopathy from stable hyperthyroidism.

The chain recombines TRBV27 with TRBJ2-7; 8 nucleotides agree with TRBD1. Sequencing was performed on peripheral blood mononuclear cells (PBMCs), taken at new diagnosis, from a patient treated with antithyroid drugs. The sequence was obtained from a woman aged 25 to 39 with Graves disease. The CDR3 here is CASSLQGAHHEQYF. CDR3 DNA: TGTGCCAGCAGTTTACAGGGGGCGCACCACGAGCAGTACTTC.